These T cell receptor beta chains were read from a single sample in a study of regulatory T cells in long-lasting Graves disease. TCRdb itself ran the multiplex PCR reads through MiXCR, one entry per CDR3 protein. The sample includes 350,000 to 450,000 distinct CDR3 sequences, less than 30% of them seen just once. Sequenced material: peripheral blood mononuclear cells (PBMCs), taken when the disease was refractory, from a patient treated with antithyroid drugs. Receptors originate from a woman aged 40-49 years with Graves disease. CDR3s include the opening cysteine and the closing phenylalanine or tryptophan. The order of the fields is V gene, clone size, D gene, J gene, CDR3 protein, CDR3 DNA. D genes are given only for firm matches. Some rows mark clone size as missing; the rest say once, few, many or name a class of expanded clone.

>TRBV15|few|-|TRBJ2-6
CATSRDPSSGANVLTF
TGTGCCACCAGCAGAGATCCGAGCTCTGGGGCCAACGTCCTGACTTTC
>TRBV28|few|-|TRBJ2-2
CASSFEVGGELFF
TGTGCCAGCAGCTTTGAAGTAGGCGGGGAGCTGTTTTTT
>TRBV29-1|few|-|TRBJ2-1
CSVEWGGFEQFF
TGCAGCGTTGAATGGGGAGGTTTCGAGCAGTTCTTC
>TRBV6-1|once|-|TRBJ1-5
CAGGAWPQHF
TGTGCCGGGGGGGCCTGGCCCCAGCATTTT
>TRBV2|many|-|TRBJ2-7
CASINGIYEQYF
TGTGCCAGCATTAATGGGATCTACGAGCAGTACTTC
>TRBV5-6|-|TRBD2|TRBJ2-7
CASSSHGTSGYSYEQYF
TGTGCCAGCAGCTCACATGGGACTAGCGGTTACTCCTACGAGCAGTACTTC
>TRBV28|many|-|TRBJ2-2
CASSPHQGGRTGELFF
TGTGCCAGCAGTCCACATCAGGGGGGTAGAACCGGGGAGCTGTTTTTT
>TRBV29-1|many|-|TRBJ2-7
CSVVGRPENAYEQYF
TGCAGCGTTGTGGGACGACCGGAAAATGCCTACGAGCAGTACTTC
>TRBV10-1|many|TRBD2|TRBJ2-5
CASSSGLATQETQYF
TGCGCCAGCAGTTCGGGACTAGCGACCCAAGAGACCCAGTACTTC
>TRBV28|many|-|TRBJ1-2
CASSLTAWAGGYGYTF
TGTGCCAGCAGTTTAACGGCTTGGGCGGGGGGCTATGGCTACACCTTC
>TRBV7-9|few|TRBD1|TRBJ2-2
CASSFHRDRGPGELFF
TGTGCCAGCAGCTTTCATCGGGACAGGGGACCGGGGGAGCTGTTTTTT
>TRBV6-1|many|-|TRBJ1-5
CASSEARQGHQPQHF
TGTGCCAGCAGTGAAGCGCGGCAGGGGCACCAGCCCCAGCATTTT
>TRBV11-2|-|TRBD1|TRBJ1-5
CASSDRGMYQPQHF
TGTGCCAGCAGCGACAGGGGGATGTATCAGCCCCAGCATTTT
>TRBV28|once|-|TRBJ1-6
CATGERYNSPLHF
TGTGCCACAGGTGAACGATATAATTCACCCCTCCACTTT
>TRBV3-1|-|TRBD2|TRBJ2-5
CASSPGTSGRAGETQYF
TGTGCCAGCAGCCCCGGGACTAGCGGGAGGGCGGGAGAGACCCAGTACTTC
>TRBV2|many|TRBD1|TRBJ1-6
CASSGRTGALKGNSPLHF
TGTGCCAGCAGTGGTAGGACAGGGGCCCTCAAAGGAAATTCACCCCTCCACTTT
>TRBV5-1|-|TRBD2|TRBJ2-2
CASSNLAGVDTGELFF
TGCGCCAGCAGCAACCTAGCGGGAGTTGACACCGGGGAGCTGTTTTTT
>TRBV6-1|-|TRBD2|TRBJ2-3
CASSDGSSGSTDTQYF
TGTGCCAGCAGTGACGGATCTAGCGGTAGCACAGATACGCAGTATTTT
>TRBV9|-|TRBD2|TRBJ2-7
CASSPNSGSFSYEQYF
TGTGCCAGCAGCCCTAATAGCGGGAGTTTTTCCTACGAGCAGTACTTC
>TRBV20-1|-|-|TRBJ2-3
CSATYREISTDTQYF
TGCAGTGCTACCTACCGGGAGATCTCCACAGATACGCAGTATTTT
>TRBV28|few|-|TRBJ1-1
CATESLRGGLRGLTEAFF
TGTGCCACCGAATCTCTCCGGGGGGGGCTTCGGGGGTTGACTGAAGCTTTCTTT
>TRBV7-2|many|-|TRBJ2-7
CASSLVLGSYEQYF
TGTGCCAGCAGCTTAGTGCTCGGCTCCTACGAGCAGTACTTC
>TRBV7-6|-|-|TRBJ1-1
CASSFVASTEAFF
TGCGCCAGCAGCTTTGTAGCGAGCACTGAAGCTTTCTTT
>TRBV29-1|many|TRBD2|TRBJ2-4
CSTRSSGKAKNIQYF
TGCAGCACTCGATCTAGCGGGAAGGCCAAAAACATTCAGTACTTC
>TRBV5-5|many|-|TRBJ2-5
CASSRYWTVAQETQYF
TGTGCCAGCAGCCGATACTGGACAGTAGCTCAAGAGACCCAGTACTTC
>TRBV28|-|TRBD1|TRBJ2-1
CASSPFGTVSSYNEQFF
TGTGCCAGCAGCCCGTTTGGGACAGTAAGCTCCTACAATGAGCAGTTCTTC
>TRBV29-1|-|-|TRBJ1-2
CSVEDVWGNGYTF
TGCAGCGTTGAAGATGTTTGGGGTAATGGCTACACCTTC
>TRBV6-2/TRBV6-3|-|-|TRBJ1-2
CASSLRGADGYTF
TGTGCCAGCAGTTTGAGGGGGGCGGATGGCTACACCTTC
>TRBV28|many|TRBD2|TRBJ2-1
CASSLGTGLATRSYNEQFF
TGTGCCAGCAGTTTAGGTACCGGACTAGCGACCCGCTCCTACAATGAGCAGTTCTTC
>TRBV30|-|-|TRBJ1-5
CAWSGKGLFNQPQHF
TGTGCCTGGAGTGGAAAAGGACTTTTCAATCAGCCCCAGCATTTT
>TRBV4-1|-|TRBD2|TRBJ2-7
CASSHGLAGPYEQYF
TGCGCCAGCAGCCACGGACTAGCGGGCCCCTACGAGCAGTACTTC
>TRBV20-1|many|-|TRBJ1-2
CSARQSYYGYTF
TGCAGTGCTAGACAGTCTTACTATGGCTACACCTTC
>TRBV2|many|TRBD2|TRBJ2-7
CASSDIGRRYEQYF
TGTGCCAGCAGTGACATCGGGAGGAGATACGAGCAGTACTTC
>TRBV7-9|many|-|TRBJ2-7
CASSLGRESTYEQYF
TGTGCCAGCAGCTTAGGCAGAGAATCCACCTACGAGCAGTACTTC
>TRBV27|once|-|TRBJ1-1
CASSSRPGGEAFF
TGTGCCAGCAGTTCGAGACCGGGGGGTGAGGCTTTCTTT
>TRBV28|many|-|TRBJ2-7
CASSLMDREQYF
TGTGCCAGCAGTTTGATGGACAGAGAGCAGTACTTC
>TRBV7-2|many|TRBD2|TRBJ2-1
CASSLAGGRQFF
TGTGCCAGCAGCTTAGCTGGCGGGAGGCAGTTCTTC
>TRBV2|many|-|TRBJ1-2
CASRRVANYGYTF
TGTGCCAGCAGAAGGGTAGCTAACTATGGCTACACCTTC
>TRBV6-5|many|-|TRBJ1-1
CASSYKGDTEAFF
TGTGCCAGCAGTTATAAGGGCGACACTGAAGCTTTCTTT
>TRBV28|many|-|TRBJ2-2
CASSLVPRASNTGELFF
TGTGCCAGCAGTTTAGTTCCCCGGGCTAGCAACACCGGGGAGCTGTTTTTT
>TRBV11-2|many|-|TRBJ2-7
CASSSLRQASSYEQYF
TGTGCCAGCAGCTCCCTACGGCAGGCCAGCTCCTACGAGCAGTACTTC
>TRBV6-1|few|-|TRBJ1-6
CASSPLLNSPLHF
TGTGCCAGCAGCCCCTTACTGAATTCACCCCTCCACTTT
>TRBV19|-|-|TRBJ1-5
CASSIFNTGNQPQHF
TGTGCCAGTAGTATATTCAACACTGGCAATCAGCCCCAGCATTTT